The 2 T cell receptor beta chains below all came from one sample that was sequenced in a study of cytomegalovirus exposure and HLA in healthy donors. With 60 Vbeta and 13 Jbeta primers, the PCR was carried out. The assay was immunoSEQ multiplex PCR, and TCRdb's table has in-frame clones only and misses some. Among some 100,000 clones, more than 60% were seen once, and the ten largest hold 4.8%. Sequencing used PBMCs. The receptors come from a woman aged 18-29 years in good health and CMV-seropositive.

The CDR3 DNA is TGTGCCTGGAGCGCCTACAGGAACACCATATATTTT. The encoded protein is CAWSAYRNTIYF. V gene TRBV30 combines with J gene TRBJ1-3, with D perhaps matching TRBD1 (5 bases). Looked up from germline, CDR1 is GTSNPN and CDR2 is SVGIG (reference sequence). V lost 3 bases, J lost 7 bases, and 10 bases lay in between. The CDR3 is 12 residues long.

This clone was recorded only once. The genes are TRBV12-5 and TRBJ1-1; a weak D match, TRBD1 (5 bases). CDR1 is LGHNT and CDR2 is FRNRAP in the germline V gene. V was clipped by 2 bases and J by 8 bases, with 9 bases between them. The CDR3 is 12 amino acids. The CDR3 region is CASGLNSGEAFF. Here the CDR3 DNA reads TGTGCTAGTGGTTTGAACTCAGGGGAAGCTTTCTTT.